This T cell receptor beta chain was captured in a study of blood T cell repertoires in COVID-19. Study-level background: Samples representing acute and convalescent COVID-19 were sourced from the United States, Italy and Spain. The cDNA or gDNA used as material had been derived from T cells, B-cell-depleted T cells, or PBMCs.

Germline CDR1 and CDR2: SGHTA and FQGNSA. Trimming shortened V by 5 bases and J by 2 bases, and 16 bases separated the two germline ends. The length of the CDR3 is 15 residues. As processed by the authors: Nucleated cell counts were estimated from reference gene primer amplification. Some clones are missing from TCRdb's copy, which holds only in-frame ones; the method was immunoSEQ multiplex PCR. D and trimming come from the DNA, and the V and J calls and clone size come from that table. The sample has about 140,000 clones; 80% are singletons. Sequences were obtained from peripheral blood. The chain uses TRBV7-2 and TRBJ2-7; D may be TRBD1 (6 bases). The TCR comes from a woman aged 50 to 60 with acute or convalescent COVID-19. The CDR3 region is CASSANTGMTYEQYF. The CDR3 DNA reads as TGTGCCAGCAGCGCAAACACAGGGATGACCTACGAGCAGTACTTC.